This is a list of T cell receptor beta chains from one sample in a study of a mutant IDH1 vaccine in newly diagnosed glioma. Repertoires were generated with immunoSEQ multiplex PCR, while TCRdb's copy carries only in-frame clones and drops some. The sample gives 95,000 to 120,000 clones, 85% to 90% of which show up once; more than 0.55% is in the top ten. Antigens for these TCRs are unknown. This sample comprised PBMCs, obtained from a glioma patient whose treatment included an IDH1 peptide vaccine. These receptor sequences come from a woman between 50 and 59 years old with glioma. Both conserved end residues are part of each CDR3. A D gene is named only where the DNA matches it firmly. Not every row has a clone size; where given, it reads once, few, many or a size class.

abundance: .; j_gene: TRBJ1-2; v_gene: TRBV7-8; d_gene: .; CDR3nt: TGTGCCAGCAGCTTTTCCAGGACAGAAGCTAACTATGGCTACACCTTC; CDR3aa: CASSFSRTEANYGYTF
abundance: .; j_gene: TRBJ1-2; v_gene: TRBV28; d_gene: .; CDR3nt: TGTGCCAGCAGTTTATTCACAGGGTACGGCTACACCTTC; CDR3aa: CASSLFTGYGYTF
abundance: once; j_gene: TRBJ2-5; v_gene: TRBV11-2; d_gene: .; CDR3nt: TGTGCCAGCAGCACACAGGGGCGGGGGACCCAGTACTTC; CDR3aa: CASSTQGRGTQYF
abundance: .; j_gene: TRBJ2-1; v_gene: TRBV9; d_gene: TRBD2; CDR3nt: TGTGCCAGCAGCGTAGGGGGGGGGCTAGCGGGGAACAATGAGCAGTTCTTC; CDR3aa: CASSVGGGLAGNNEQFF
abundance: .; j_gene: TRBJ1-1; v_gene: TRBV30; d_gene: .; CDR3nt: TGTGCCTGGAGCTTAGGCTGGGAGGGAGAGGCTTTCTTT; CDR3aa: CAWSLGWEGEAFF
abundance: .; j_gene: TRBJ2-1; v_gene: TRBV6-5; d_gene: TRBD1; CDR3nt: TGTGCCAGCAGTTCAACCGGGACAGGGATCCATGAGCAGTTCTTC; CDR3aa: CASSSTGTGIHEQFF
abundance: .; j_gene: TRBJ2-2; v_gene: TRBV11-1; d_gene: .; CDR3nt: TGTGCCAGCAGCCCTCCGGGCGGGGTGAACACCGGGGAGCTGTTTTTT; CDR3aa: CASSPPGGVNTGELFF
abundance: once; j_gene: TRBJ2-1; v_gene: TRBV19; d_gene: .; CDR3nt: TGTGCCAGTACCATTAGGGGCAGGGGGCAAGCGGGAGTGATAGATGAGCAGTTCTTC; CDR3aa: CASTIRGRGQAGVIDEQFF
abundance: .; j_gene: TRBJ2-3; v_gene: TRBV7-9; d_gene: .; CDR3nt: TGTGCCAGCAGCTACTGGGGAGGCCACACAGATACGCAGTATTTT; CDR3aa: CASSYWGGHTDTQYF
abundance: .; j_gene: TRBJ2-7; v_gene: TRBV27; d_gene: TRBD2; CDR3nt: TGTGCCAGCAGTTTAGGGCTAGCGGGATCCCCCTACTTC; CDR3aa: CASSLGLAGSPYF
abundance: .; j_gene: TRBJ2-5; v_gene: TRBV15; d_gene: .; CDR3nt: TGTGCCACCAGCAGAGATCGGGCTACAGAGACCCAGTACTTC; CDR3aa: CATSRDRATETQYF